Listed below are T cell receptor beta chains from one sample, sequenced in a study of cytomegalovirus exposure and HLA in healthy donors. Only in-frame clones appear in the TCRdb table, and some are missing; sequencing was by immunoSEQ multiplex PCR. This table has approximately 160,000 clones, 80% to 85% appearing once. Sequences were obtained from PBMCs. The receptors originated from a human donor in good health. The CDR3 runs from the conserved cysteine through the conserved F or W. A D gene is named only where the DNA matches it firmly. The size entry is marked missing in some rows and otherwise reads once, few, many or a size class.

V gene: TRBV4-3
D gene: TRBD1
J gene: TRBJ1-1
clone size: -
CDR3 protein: CASSPQGTVEAFF
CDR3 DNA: TGCGCCAGCAGCCCACAGGGGACCGTTGAAGCTTTCTTT

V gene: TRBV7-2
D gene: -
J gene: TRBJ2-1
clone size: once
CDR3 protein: CASSLFLSGGNERFF
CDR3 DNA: TGTGCCAGCAGCCTATTCTTATCGGGGGGCAATGAGCGGTTCTTC

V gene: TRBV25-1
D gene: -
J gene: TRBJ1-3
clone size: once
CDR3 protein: CASSEWEISGNTIYF
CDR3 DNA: TGTGCCAGCAGTGAGTGGGAGATAAGTGGAAACACCATATATTTT

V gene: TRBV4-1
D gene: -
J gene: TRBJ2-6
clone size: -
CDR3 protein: CASSPTLFSGANVLTF
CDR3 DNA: TGCGCCAGCAGCCCGACTCTATTCTCTGGGGCCAACGTCCTGACTTTC

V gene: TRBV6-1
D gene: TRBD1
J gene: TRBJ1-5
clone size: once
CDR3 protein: CASSWGQNQPQHF
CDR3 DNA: TGTGCCAGCAGCTGGGGACAGAATCAGCCCCAGCATTTT

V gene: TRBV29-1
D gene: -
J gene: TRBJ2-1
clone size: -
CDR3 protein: CSVDAAVRERFF
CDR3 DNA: TGCAGCGTTGATGCCGCGGTAAGAGAGCGGTTCTTC

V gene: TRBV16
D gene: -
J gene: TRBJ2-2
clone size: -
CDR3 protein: CASSQSPGNTGELFF
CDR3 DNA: TGTGCCAGCAGCCAATCCCCAGGGAACACCGGGGAGCTGTTTTTT

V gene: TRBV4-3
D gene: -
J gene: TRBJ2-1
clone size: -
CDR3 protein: CASSQDLPRDGGYNEQFF
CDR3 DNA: TGCGCCAGCAGCCAGGATCTGCCTCGGGACGGGGGTTACAATGAGCAGTTCTTC

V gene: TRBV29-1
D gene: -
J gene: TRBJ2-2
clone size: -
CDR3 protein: CSVEQGFPGELFF
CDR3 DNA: TGCAGCGTTGAACAGGGTTTTCCCGGGGAGCTGTTTTTT

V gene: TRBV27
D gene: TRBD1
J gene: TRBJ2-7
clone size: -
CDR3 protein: CASSLIGTALSYEQYF
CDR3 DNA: TGTGCCAGCAGTTTAATTGGGACAGCTCTTTCCTACGAGCAGTACTTC

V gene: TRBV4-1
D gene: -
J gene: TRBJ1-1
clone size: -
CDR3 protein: CASSLFAGPSRDTEAFF
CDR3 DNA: TGCGCCAGCAGCCTCTTCGCGGGCCCTTCAAGGGACACTGAAGCTTTCTTT

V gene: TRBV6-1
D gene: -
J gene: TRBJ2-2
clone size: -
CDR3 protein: CASSGTGDTGELFF
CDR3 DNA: TGTGCCAGCAGTGGGACGGGGGACACCGGGGAGCTGTTTTTT

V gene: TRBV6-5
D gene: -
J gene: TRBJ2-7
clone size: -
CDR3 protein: CASSPLGGGDYEQYF
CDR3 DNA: TGTGCCAGCAGTCCCCTCGGGGGTGGAGATTACGAGCAGTACTTC

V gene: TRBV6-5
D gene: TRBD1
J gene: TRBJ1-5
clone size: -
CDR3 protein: CASSYSGQLNQPQHF
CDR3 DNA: TGTGCCAGCAGTTACTCGGGACAGCTCAATCAGCCCCAGCATTTT

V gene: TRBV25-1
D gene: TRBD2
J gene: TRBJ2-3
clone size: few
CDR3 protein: CASSEIGGGGITDTQYF
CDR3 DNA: TGTGCCAGCAGTGAAATAGGCGGCGGGGGGATCACAGATACGCAGTATTTT

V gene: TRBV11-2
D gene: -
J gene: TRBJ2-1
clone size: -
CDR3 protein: CASSFSLAGNNEQFF
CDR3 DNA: TGTGCCAGCAGCTTCTCACTAGCTGGTAACAATGAGCAGTTCTTC

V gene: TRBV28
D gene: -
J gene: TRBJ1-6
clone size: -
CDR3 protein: CASRGSSYNSPLHF
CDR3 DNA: TGTGCCAGCCGGGGGAGCTCCTATAATTCACCCCTCCACTTT

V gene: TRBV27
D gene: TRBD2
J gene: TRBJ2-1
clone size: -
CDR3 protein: CASSLTSGGAREQFF
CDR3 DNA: TGTGCCAGCAGTCTTACTAGCGGGGGGGCCCGGGAGCAGTTCTTC

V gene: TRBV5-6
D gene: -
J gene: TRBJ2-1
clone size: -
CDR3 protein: CASSSGTGLGNEQFF
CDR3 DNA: TGTGCCAGCAGCTCAGGTACTGGGTTGGGCAATGAGCAGTTCTTC

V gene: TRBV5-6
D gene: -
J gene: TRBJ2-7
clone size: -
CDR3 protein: CASSSVAGYYEQYF
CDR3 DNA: TGTGCCAGCAGCTCCGTGGCAGGGTACTACGAGCAGTACTTC

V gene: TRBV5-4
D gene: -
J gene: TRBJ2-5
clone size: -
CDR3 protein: CASSLPSGETQYF
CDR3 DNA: TGTGCCAGCAGCTTGCCTAGTGGGGAGACCCAGTACTTC

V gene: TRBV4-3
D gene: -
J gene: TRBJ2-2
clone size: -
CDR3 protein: CASSQQGRTGELFF
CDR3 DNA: TGCGCCAGCAGCCAACAGGGCCGCACCGGGGAGCTGTTTTTT

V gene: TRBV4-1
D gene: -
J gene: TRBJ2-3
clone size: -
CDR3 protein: CASSQVGQVTDTQYF
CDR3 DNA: TGCGCCAGCAGCCAAGTAGGTCAGGTCACAGATACGCAGTATTTT

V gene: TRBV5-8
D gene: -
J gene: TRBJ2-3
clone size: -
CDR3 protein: CASSSTGFKDTQYF
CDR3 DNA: TGTGCCAGCAGCTCCACAGGGTTCAAAGATACGCAGTATTTT

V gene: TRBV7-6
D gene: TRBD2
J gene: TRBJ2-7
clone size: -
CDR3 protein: CASSFGGAPYEQYF
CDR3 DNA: TGTGCCAGCAGCTTCGGGGGGGCCCCCTACGAGCAGTACTTC

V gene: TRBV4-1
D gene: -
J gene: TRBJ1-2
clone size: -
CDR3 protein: CASSQDPNAHGYTF
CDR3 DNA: TGCGCCAGCAGCCAAGATCCGAACGCGCATGGCTACACCTTC

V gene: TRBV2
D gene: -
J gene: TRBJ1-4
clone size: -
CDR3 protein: CASSAGPVGQLFF
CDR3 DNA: TGTGCCAGCAGTGCAGGTCCCGTGGGTCAACTGTTTTTT

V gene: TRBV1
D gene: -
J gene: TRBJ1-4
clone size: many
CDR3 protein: CTSSHRGLEKLFF
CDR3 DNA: TGCACCAGCAGCCACAGGGGGCTTGAAAAACTGTTTTTT

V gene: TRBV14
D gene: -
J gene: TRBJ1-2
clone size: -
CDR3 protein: CASRETGTRNGYTF
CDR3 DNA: TGTGCCAGCAGGGAAACCGGGACAAGGAATGGCTACACCTTC

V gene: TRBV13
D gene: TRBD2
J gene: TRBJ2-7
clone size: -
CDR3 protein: CASSPPFAGGPYEQYF
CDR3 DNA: TGTGCCAGCAGCCCTCCCTTTGCGGGGGGACCCTACGAGCAGTACTTC

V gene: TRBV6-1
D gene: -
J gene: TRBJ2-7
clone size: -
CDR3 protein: CASSVVEGEQYF
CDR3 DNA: TGTGCCAGCAGCGTAGTTGAGGGCGAGCAGTACTTC

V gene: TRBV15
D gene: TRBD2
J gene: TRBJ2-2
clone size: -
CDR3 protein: CATSTWTSGGPANTGELFF
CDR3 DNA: TGTGCCACCAGCACCTGGACTAGCGGGGGGCCAGCGAACACCGGGGAGCTGTTTTTT

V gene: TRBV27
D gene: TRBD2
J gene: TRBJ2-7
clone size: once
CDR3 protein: CASIRLAGGYSYEQYF
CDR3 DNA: TGTGCCAGCATCAGACTAGCGGGGGGATACTCCTACGAGCAGTACTTC

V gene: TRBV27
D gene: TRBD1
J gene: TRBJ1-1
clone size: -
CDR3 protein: CASGTAENEAFF
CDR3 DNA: TGTGCCAGCGGGACAGCGGAAAATGAAGCTTTCTTT